The T cell receptor (beta chain) described here comes from a study of T cells expressing NK-cell markers. For the study at large: Sorted CD3+CD56-NKG2C+, CD3+CD56+NKG2C+ and CD3+CD56+NKG2C- T cells supplied the TCR beta repertoires.

TCRdb reprocessed the 5' RACE reads and stores each CDR3 protein as one record, lacking DNA. Recorded for this sample: approximately 150,000 distinct CDR3 sequences. This CDR3 is 14 amino acids long. Germline loops: CDR1 MNHEY, CDR2 SVGEGT. V and J are TRBV6-2 or TRBV6-3 and TRBJ2-1. This TCR was sampled from a woman aged 18 to 69 in good health. The material sequenced was blood T cells: a sorted CD56 or NKG2C T cell subset, CD4+ or CD8+ T cells, or bulk PBMC T cells (not recorded which). CDR3 amino acids: CASSYSTVYNEQFF.